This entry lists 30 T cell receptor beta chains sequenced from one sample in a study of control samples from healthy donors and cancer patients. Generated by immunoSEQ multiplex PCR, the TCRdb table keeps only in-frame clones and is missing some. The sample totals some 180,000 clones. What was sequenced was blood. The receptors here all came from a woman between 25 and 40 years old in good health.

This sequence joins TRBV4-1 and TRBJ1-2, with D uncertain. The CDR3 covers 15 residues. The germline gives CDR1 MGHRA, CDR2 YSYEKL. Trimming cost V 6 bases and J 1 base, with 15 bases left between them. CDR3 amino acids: CASSLEQPINYGYTF. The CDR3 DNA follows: TGCGCCAGCAGTCTCGAGCAACCAATTAACTATGGCTACACCTTC.

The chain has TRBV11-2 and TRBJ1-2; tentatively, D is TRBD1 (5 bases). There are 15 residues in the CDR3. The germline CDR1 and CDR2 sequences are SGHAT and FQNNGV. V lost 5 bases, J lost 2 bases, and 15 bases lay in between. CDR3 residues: CASSNGRGTNYGYTF. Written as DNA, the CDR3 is TGTGCCAGCAGCAATGGACGAGGGACCAACTATGGCTACACCTTC. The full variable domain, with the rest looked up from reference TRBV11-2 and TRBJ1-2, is EAGVAQSPRYKIIEKRQSVAFWCNPISGHATLYWYQQILGQGPKLLIQFQNNGVVDDSQLPKDRFSAERLKGVDSTLKIQPAKLEDSAVYLCASSNGRGTNYGYTFGSGTRLTVV.

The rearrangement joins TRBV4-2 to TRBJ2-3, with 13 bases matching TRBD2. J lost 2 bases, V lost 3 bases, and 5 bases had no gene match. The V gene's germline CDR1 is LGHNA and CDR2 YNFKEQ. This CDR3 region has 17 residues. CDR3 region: CASSHATSGGFTDTQYF. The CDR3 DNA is TGTGCCAGCAGCCACGCGACTAGCGGGGGGTTCACAGATACGCAGTATTTT.

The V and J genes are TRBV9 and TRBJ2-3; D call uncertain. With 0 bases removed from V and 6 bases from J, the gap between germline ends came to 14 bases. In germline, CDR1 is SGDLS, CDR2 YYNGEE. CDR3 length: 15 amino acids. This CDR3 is CASSVGTTPADTQYF. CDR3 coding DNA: TGTGCCAGCAGCGTAGGTACGACGCCCGCGGATACGCAGTATTTT. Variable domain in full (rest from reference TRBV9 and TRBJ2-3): DSGVTQTPKHLITATGQRVTLRCSPRSGDLSVYWYQQSLDQGLQFLIQYYNGEERAKGNILERFSAQQFPDLHSELNLSSLELGDSALYFCASSVGTTPADTQYFGPGTRLTVL.

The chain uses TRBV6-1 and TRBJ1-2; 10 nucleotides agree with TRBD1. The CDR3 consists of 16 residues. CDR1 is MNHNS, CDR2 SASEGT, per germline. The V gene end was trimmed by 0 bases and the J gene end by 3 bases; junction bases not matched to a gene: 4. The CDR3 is CASSEARDRGYYGYTF. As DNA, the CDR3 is TGTGCCAGCAGTGAAGCACGGGACAGGGGATACTATGGCTACACCTTC.

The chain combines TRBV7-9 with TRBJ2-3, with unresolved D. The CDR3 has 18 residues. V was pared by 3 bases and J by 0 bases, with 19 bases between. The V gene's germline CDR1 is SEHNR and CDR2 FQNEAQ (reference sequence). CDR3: CASSLWQTRVLSTDTQYF. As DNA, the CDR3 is TGTGCCAGCAGCTTGTGGCAAACGAGAGTCCTGAGCACAGATACGCAGTATTTT.

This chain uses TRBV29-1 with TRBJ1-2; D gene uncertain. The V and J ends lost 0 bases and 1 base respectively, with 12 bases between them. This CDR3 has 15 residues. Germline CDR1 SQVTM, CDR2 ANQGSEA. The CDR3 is CSVEDKVSGNYGYTF. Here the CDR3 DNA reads TGCAGCGTTGAAGATAAGGTATCGGGTAACTATGGCTACACCTTC.

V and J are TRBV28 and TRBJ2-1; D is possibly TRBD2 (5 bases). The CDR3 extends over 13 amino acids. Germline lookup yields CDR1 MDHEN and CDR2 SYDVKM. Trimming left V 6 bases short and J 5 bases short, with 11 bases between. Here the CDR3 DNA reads TGTGCCAGCAGCCCACTAGGCAACAATGAGCAGTTCTTC. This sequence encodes CASSPLGNNEQFF.

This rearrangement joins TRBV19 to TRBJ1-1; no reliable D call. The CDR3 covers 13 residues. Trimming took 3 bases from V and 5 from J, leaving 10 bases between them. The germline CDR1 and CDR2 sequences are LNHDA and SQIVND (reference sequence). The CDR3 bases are TGTGCCAGTAGTATCATGGCGAAGACTGAAGCTTTCTTT. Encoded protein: CASSIMAKTEAFF.

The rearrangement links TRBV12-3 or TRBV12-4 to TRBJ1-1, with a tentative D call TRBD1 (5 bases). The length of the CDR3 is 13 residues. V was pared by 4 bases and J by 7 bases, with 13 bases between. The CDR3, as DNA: TGTGCCAGCAGTTATGAAAGGGGTAGTGAAGCTTTCTTT. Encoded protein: CASSYERGSEAFF.

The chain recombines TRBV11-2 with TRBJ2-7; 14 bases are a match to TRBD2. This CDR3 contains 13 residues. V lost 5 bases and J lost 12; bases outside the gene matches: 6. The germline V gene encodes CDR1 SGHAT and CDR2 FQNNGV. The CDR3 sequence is CASSQGLAGDRYF. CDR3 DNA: TGTGCCAGCAGCCAGGGACTAGCGGGGGATCGGTACTTC.

CDR3 DNA sequence: TGTGCCAGCAGCTTCCGGGGGACCTACAATGAGCAGTTCTTC. Translation gives CASSFRGTYNEQFF. V is TRBV11-3 and J is TRBJ2-1; TRBD2 is a possible D gene (6 bases). Germline V gene lookup returns CDR1 SGHNT and CDR2 YENEEA. The germline V and J ends were trimmed by 3 bases and 2 bases, with 8 bases remaining between them. The CDR3 sequence is 14 residues long.

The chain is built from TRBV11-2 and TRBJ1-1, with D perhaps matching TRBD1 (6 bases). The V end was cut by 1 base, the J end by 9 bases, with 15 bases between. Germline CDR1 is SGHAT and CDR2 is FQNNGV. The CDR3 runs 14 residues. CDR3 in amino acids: CASSLVGDTHQAFF. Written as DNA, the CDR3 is TGTGCCAGCAGCTTAGTGGGGGACACACATCAAGCTTTCTTT. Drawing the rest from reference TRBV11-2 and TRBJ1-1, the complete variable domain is EAGVAQSPRYKIIEKRQSVAFWCNPISGHATLYWYQQILGQGPKLLIQFQNNGVVDDSQLPKDRFSAERLKGVDSTLKIQPAKLEDSAVYLCASSLVGDTHQAFFGQGTRLTVV.

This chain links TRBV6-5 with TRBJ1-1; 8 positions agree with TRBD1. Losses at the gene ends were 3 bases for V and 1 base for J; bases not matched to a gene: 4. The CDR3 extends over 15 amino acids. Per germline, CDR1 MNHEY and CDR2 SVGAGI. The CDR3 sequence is CASSYTGGRNTEAFF. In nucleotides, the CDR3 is TGTGCCAGCAGTTATACAGGGGGGCGGAACACTGAAGCTTTCTTT.

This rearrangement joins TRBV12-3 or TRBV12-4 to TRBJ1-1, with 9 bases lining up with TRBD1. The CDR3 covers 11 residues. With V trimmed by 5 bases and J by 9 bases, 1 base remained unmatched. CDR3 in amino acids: CASSGTGKAFF. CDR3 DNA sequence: TGTGCCAGCAGTGGGACAGGGAAAGCTTTCTTT.

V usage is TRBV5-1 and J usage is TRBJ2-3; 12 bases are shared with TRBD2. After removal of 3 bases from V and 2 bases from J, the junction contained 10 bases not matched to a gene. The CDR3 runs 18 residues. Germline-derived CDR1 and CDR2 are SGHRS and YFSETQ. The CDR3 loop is CASSSTSGGARHTDTQYF. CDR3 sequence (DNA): TGCGCCAGCAGCTCGACTAGCGGGGGTGCGAGGCACACAGATACGCAGTATTTT.

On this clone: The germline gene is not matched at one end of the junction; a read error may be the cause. Here the CDR3 reads CASSALDSPGF. In DNA, the CDR3 is TGTGCCAGCAGCGCCTTGGACAGCCCGGGGTTC. The chain carries TRBV9 and TRBJ1-2, with D perhaps matching TRBD1 (6 bases). Germline CDR1 and CDR2: SGDLS and YYNGEE. The CDR3 extends over 11 amino acids.

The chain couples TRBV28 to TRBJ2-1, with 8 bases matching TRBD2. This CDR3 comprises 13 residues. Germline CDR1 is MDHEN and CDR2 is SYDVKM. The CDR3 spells CAVRGGFYNEQFF. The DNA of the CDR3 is TGTGCAGTCCGGGGGGGCTTCTACAATGAGCAGTTCTTC.

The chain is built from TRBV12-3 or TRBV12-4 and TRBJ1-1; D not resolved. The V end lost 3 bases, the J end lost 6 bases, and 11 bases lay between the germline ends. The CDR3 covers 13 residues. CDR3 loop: CASSFGPLSEAFF. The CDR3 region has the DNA TGTGCCAGCAGTTTTGGGCCTCTGTCTGAAGCTTTCTTT.

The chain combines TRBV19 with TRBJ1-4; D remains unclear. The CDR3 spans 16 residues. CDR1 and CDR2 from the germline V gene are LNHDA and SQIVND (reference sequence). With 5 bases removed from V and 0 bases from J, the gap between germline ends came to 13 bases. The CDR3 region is CASSSARGATNEKLFF. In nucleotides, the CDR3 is TGTGCCAGTAGTTCAGCACGGGGTGCAACTAATGAAAAACTGTTTTTT.

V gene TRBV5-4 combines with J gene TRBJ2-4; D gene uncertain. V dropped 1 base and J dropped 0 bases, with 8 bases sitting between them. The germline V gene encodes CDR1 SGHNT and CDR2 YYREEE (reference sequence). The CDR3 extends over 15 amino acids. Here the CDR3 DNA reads TGTGCCAGCAGCTTGAACGGATTAGCCAAAAACATTCAGTACTTC. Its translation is CASSLNGLAKNIQYF.

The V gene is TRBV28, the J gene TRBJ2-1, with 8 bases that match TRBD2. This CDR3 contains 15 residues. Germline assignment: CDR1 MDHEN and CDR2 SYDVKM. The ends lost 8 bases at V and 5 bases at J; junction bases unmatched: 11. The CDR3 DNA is TGTGCCAGCGGCGGGCGGGGGGCCCCGAACAATGAGCAGTTCTTC. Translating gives CASGGRGAPNNEQFF.

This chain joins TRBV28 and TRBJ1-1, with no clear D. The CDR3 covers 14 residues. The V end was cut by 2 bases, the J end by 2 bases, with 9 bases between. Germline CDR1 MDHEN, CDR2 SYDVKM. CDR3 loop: CASSLVQRNTEAFF. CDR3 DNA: TGTGCCAGCAGTTTAGTCCAGAGAAACACTGAAGCTTTCTTT.

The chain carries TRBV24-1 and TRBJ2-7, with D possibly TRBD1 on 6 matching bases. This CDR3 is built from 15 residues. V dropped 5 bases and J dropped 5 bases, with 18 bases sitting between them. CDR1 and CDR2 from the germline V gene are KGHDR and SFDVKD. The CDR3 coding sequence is TGTGCCACCAGTGCCGATAGGGGGTCCCGGGACGAGCAGTACTTC. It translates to CATSADRGSRDEQYF.

This chain's CDR3 is CASSYARQDNQETQYF. The CDR3 DNA sequence: TGTGCCAGCAGTTATGCGAGACAGGATAACCAAGAGACCCAGTACTTC. This chain links TRBV6-5 with TRBJ2-5; TRBD1 might be the D (6 bases). Germline V gene data show CDR1 as MNHEY and CDR2 as SVGAGI. The CDR3 runs to 16 residues. Deletions cut 3 bases from V and 0 bases from J, with 14 bases between.

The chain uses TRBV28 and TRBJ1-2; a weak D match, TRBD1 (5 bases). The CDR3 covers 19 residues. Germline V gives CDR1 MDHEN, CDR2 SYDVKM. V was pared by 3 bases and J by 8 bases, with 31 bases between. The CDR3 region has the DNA TGTGCCAGCAGTTTCTACCACGCCGGGCGAGGTGGGGGGTGGTGGGGCTACACCTTC. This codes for CASSFYHAGRGGGWWGYTF.

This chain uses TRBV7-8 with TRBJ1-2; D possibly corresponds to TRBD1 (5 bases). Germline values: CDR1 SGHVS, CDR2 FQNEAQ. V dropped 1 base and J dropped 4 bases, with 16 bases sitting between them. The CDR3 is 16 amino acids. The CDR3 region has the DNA TGTGCCAGCAGCTTAGGAGGGGAGGGAATGGGCTATGGCTACACCTTC. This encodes CASSLGGEGMGYGYTF.

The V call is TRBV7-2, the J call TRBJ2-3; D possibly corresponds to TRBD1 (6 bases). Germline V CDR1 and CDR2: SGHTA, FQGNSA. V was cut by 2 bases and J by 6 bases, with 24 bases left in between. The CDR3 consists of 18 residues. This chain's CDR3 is CASSLPRDMVNGVDTQYF. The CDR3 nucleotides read TGTGCCAGCAGCTTACCCCGGGACATGGTAAATGGTGTGGATACGCAGTATTTT. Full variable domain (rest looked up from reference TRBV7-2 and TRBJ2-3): GAGVSQSPSNKVTEKGKDVELRCDPISGHTALYWYRQSLGQGLEFLIYFQGNSAPDKSGLPSDRFSAERTGGSVSTLTIQRTQQEDSAVYLCASSLPRDMVNGVDTQYFGPGTRLTVL.

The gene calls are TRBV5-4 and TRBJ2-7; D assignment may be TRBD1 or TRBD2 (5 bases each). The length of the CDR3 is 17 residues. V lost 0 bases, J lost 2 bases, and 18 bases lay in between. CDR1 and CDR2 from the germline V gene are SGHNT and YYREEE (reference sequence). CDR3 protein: CASSLVRAGKVAYEQYF. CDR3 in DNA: TGTGCCAGCAGCTTGGTGCGGGCAGGGAAAGTTGCCTACGAGCAGTACTTC.

CDR3 DNA: TGTGCCAGCAGTTACGCAGGGCATCAGCCCCAGCATTTT. Translated, it gives CASSYAGHQPQHF. The chain is built from TRBV6-5 and TRBJ1-5; tentatively, D is TRBD1 (5 bases). This CDR3 is 13 amino acids long. With 2 bases removed from V and 5 bases from J, the gap between germline ends came to 7 bases. Germline V lookup: CDR1 MNHEY, CDR2 SVGAGI.